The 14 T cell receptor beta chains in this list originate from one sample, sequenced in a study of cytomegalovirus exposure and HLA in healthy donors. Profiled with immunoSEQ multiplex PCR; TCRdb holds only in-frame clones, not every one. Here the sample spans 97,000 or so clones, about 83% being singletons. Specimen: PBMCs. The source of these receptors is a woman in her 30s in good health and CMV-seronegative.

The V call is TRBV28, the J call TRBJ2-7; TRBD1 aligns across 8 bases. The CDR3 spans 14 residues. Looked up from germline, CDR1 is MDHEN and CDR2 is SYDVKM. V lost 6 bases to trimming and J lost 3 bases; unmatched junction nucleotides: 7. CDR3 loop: CASRSQGAHYEQYF. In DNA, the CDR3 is TGTGCCAGCAGATCCCAGGGGGCCCACTACGAGCAGTACTTC.

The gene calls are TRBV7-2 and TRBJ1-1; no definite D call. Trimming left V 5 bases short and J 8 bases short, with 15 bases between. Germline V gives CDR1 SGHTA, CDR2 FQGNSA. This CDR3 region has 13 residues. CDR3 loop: CASSPSSGREAFF. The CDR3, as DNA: TGTGCCAGCAGCCCATCGTCGGGGAGGGAAGCTTTCTTT. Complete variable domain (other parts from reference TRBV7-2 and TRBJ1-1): GAGVSQSPSNKVTEKGKDVELRCDPISGHTALYWYRQSLGQGLEFLIYFQGNSAPDKSGLPSDRFSAERTGGSVSTLTIQRTQQEDSAVYLCASSPSSGREAFFGQGTRLTVV.

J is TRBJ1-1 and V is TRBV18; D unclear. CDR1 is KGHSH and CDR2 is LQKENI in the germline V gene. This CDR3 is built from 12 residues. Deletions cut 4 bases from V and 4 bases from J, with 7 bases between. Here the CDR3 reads CASSLYGTEAFF. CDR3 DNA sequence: TGTGCCAGCTCACTCTATGGCACTGAAGCTTTCTTT.

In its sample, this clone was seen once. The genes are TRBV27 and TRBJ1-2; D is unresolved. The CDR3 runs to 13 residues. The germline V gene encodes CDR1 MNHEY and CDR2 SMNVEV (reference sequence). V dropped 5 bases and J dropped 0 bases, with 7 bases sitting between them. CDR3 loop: CASSPNPNYGYTF. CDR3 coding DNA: TGTGCCAGCAGTCCAAATCCTAACTATGGCTACACCTTC.

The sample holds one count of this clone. CDR3 sequence reads: CASSLAGWAGGYEQYF. CDR3 DNA sequence: TGTGCCAGCAGCTTAGCGGGGTGGGCGGGAGGCTACGAGCAGTACTTC. The rearrangement uses TRBV7-8 and TRBJ2-7, with TRBD2 identical over 8 bases. This CDR3 has 16 amino acids. Germline trimming cut 0 bases from V and 3 bases from J; bases unmatched to any gene: 7. Germline CDR1 and CDR2: SGHVS and FQNEAQ.

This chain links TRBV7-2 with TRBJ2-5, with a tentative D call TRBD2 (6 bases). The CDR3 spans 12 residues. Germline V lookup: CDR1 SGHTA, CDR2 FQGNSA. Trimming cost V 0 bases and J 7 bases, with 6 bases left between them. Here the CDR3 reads CASSLAGGTQYF. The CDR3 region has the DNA TGTGCCAGCAGCTTAGCGGGAGGGACCCAGTACTTC.

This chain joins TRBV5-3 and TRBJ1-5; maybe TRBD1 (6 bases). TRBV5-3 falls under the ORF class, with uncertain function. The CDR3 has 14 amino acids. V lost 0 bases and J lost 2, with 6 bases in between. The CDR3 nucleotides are TGTGCCAGAAGCTTGGGACAGGGCAATCAGCCCCAGCATTTT. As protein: CARSLGQGNQPQHF.

The CDR3 sequence is CASSTDRGGELFF. The CDR3 coding sequence is TGTGCCAGCAGCACCGACAGGGGCGGGGAGCTGTTTTTT. This sequence joins TRBV7-3 and TRBJ2-2, with 8 bases fitting TRBD1. Germline CDR1 and CDR2: SGHTA and FQGTGA. After removal of 5 bases from V and 7 bases from J, the junction contained 3 bases not matched to a gene. This CDR3 spans 13 amino acids.

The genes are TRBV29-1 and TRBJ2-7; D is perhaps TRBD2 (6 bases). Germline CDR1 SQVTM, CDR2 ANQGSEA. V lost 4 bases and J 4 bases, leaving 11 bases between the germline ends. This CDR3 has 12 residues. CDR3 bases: TGCAGCGTTGGGGCTAGCGCTTACGAGCAGTACTTC. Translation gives CSVGASAYEQYF.

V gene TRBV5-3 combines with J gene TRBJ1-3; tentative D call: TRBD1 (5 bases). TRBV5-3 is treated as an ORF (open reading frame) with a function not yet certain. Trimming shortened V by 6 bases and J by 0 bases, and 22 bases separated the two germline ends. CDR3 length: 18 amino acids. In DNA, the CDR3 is TGTGCCAGAACCCGGGACTCGGGCGAACCGAGCTCTGGAAACACCATATATTTT. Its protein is CARTRDSGEPSSGNTIYF.

CDR3 sequence: CASSLRLAPFANTGELFF. CDR3 nucleotide sequence: TGTGCCAGCAGCTTAAGACTAGCCCCCTTCGCGAACACCGGGGAGCTGTTTTTT. V and J are TRBV5-4 and TRBJ2-2; TRBD2 agrees at 7 bases. Trimming took 2 bases from V and 0 from J; bases not matched to a gene: 10. Germline V gives CDR1 SGHNT, CDR2 YYREEE (reference sequence). The CDR3 totals 18 residues.

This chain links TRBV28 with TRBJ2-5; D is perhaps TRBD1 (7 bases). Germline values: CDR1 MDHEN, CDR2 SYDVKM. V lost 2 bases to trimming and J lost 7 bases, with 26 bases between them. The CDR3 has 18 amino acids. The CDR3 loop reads CASSLAPQRAGGRGTQYF. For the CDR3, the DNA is TGTGCCAGCAGTTTAGCCCCCCAGAGGGCAGGGGGGCGCGGGACCCAGTACTTC.

This CDR3 is CASYRGGNTEAFF. The CDR3 DNA reads TGTGCCAGCTACAGGGGTGGGAACACTGAAGCTTTCTTT. This chain links TRBV6-4 with TRBJ1-1; 7 bases are a match to TRBD1. V shed 8 bases and J 1 base; nucleotides not matched to a gene: 4. The CDR3 has 13 amino acids. The germline CDR1 and CDR2 sequences are MRHNA and SNTAGT.

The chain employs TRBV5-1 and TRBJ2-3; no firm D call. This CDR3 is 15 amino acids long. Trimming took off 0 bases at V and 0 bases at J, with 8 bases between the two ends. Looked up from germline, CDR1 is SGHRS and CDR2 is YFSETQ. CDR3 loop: CASSLAGGSTDTQYF. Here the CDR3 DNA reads TGCGCCAGCAGCTTGGCCGGCGGCAGCACAGATACGCAGTATTTT.